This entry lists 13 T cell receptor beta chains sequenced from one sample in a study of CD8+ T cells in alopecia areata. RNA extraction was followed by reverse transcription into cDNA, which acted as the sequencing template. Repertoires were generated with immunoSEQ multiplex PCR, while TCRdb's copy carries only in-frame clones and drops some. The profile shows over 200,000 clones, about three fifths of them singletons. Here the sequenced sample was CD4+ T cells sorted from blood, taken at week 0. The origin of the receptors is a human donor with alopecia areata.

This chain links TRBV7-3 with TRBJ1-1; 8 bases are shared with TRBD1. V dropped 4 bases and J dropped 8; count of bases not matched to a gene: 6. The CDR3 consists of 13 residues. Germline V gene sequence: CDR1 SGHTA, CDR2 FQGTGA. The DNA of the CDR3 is TGTGCCAGCAGCTCGGACAGGGATTCCGAAGCTTTCTTT. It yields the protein CASSSDRDSEAFF.

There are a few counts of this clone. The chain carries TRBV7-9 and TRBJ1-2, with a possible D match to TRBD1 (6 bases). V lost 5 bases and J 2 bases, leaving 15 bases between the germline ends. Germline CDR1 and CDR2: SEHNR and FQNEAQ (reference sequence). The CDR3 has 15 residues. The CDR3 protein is CASSPLGGANYGYTF. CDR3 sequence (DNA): TGTGCCAGCAGCCCACTGGGGGGGGCGAACTATGGCTACACCTTC.

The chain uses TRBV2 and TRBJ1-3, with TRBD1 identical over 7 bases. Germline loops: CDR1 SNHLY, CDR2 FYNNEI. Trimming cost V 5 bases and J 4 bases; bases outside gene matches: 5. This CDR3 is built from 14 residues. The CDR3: CASSSRQGGNTIYF. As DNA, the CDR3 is TGTGCCAGCAGTTCTAGACAGGGCGGAAACACCATATATTTT.

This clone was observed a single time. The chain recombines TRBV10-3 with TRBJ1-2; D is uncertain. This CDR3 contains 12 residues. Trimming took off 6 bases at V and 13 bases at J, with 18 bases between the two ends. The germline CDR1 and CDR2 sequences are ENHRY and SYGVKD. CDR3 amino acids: CAISPSGWVPTF. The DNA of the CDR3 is TGTGCCATCAGCCCCTCCGGGTGGGTACCCACCTTC.

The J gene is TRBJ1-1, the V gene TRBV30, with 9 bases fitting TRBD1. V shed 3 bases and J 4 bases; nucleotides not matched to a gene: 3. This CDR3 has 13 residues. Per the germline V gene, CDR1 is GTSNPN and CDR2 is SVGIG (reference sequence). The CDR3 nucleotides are TGTGCCTGGAGCGGACAGGGGATCACTGAAGCTTTCTTT. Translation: CAWSGQGITEAFF.

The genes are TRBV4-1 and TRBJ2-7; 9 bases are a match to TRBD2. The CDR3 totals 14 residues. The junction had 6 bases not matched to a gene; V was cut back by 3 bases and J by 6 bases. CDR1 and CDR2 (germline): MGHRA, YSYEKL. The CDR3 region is CASSQGLAKGEQYF. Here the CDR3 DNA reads TGCGCCAGCAGCCAGGGACTAGCTAAAGGCGAGCAGTACTTC.

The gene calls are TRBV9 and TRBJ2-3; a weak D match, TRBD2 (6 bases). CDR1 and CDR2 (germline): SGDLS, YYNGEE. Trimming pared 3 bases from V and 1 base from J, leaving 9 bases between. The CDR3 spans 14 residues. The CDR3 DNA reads TGTGCCAGCAGCGCGGGACTTCGCACAGATACGCAGTATTTT. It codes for CASSAGLRTDTQYF. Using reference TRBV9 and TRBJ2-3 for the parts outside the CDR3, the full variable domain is DSGVTQTPKHLITATGQRVTLRCSPRSGDLSVYWYQQSLDQGLQFLIQYYNGEERAKGNILERFSAQQFPDLHSELNLSSLELGDSALYFCASSAGLRTDTQYFGPGTRLTVL.

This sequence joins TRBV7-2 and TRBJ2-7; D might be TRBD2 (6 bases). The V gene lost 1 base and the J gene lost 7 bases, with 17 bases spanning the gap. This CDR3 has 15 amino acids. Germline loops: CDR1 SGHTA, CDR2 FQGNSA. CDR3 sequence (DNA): TGTGCCAGCAGCTTAGACTCCCCCCGGGGGAGAGAGCAGTACTTC. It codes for CASSLDSPRGREQYF.

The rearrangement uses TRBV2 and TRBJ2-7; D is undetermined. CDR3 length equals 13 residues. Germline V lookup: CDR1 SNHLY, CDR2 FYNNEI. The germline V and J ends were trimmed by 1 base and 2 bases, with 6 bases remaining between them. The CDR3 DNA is TGTGCCAGCAGTGAAGGTCGGGCCTACGAGCAGTACTTC. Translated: CASSEGRAYEQYF. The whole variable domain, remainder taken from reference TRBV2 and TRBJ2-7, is EPEVTQTPSHQVTQMGQEVILRCVPISNHLYFYWYRQILGQKVEFLVSFYNNEISEKSEIFDDQFSVERPDGSNFTLKIRSTKLEDSAMYFCASSEGRAYEQYFGPGTRLTVT.

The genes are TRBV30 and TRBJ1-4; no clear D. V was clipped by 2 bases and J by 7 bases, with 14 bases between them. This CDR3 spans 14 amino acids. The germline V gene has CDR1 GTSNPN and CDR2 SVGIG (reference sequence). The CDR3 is CAWSPRTLGEKLFF. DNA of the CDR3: TGTGCCTGGAGTCCAAGAACGTTAGGTGAAAAACTGTTTTTT. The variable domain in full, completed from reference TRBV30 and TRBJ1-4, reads SQTIHQWPATLVQPVGSPLSLECTVEGTSNPNLYWYRQAAGRGLQLLFYSVGIGQISSEVPQNLSASRPQDRQFILSSKKLLLSDSGFYLCAWSPRTLGEKLFFGSGTQLSVL.

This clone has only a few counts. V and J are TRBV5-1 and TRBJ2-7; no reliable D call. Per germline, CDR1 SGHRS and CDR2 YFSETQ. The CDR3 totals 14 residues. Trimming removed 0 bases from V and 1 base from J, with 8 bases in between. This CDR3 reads CASSLDRTSYEQYF. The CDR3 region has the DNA TGCGCCAGCAGCTTGGATCGGACGTCCTACGAGCAGTACTTC.

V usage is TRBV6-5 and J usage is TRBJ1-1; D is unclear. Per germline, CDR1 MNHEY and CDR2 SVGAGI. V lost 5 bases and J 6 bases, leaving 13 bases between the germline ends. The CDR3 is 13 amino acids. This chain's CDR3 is CASSREFRAEAFF. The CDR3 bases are TGTGCCAGCAGTAGAGAGTTTAGGGCTGAAGCTTTCTTT.

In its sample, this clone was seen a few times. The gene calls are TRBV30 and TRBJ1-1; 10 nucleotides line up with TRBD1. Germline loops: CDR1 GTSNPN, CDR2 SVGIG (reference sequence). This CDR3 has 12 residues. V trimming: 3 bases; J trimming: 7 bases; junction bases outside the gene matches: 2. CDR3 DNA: TGTGCCTGGAGCTGGGACAGGGGTGAAGCTTTCTTT. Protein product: CAWSWDRGEAFF.